This T cell receptor beta chain came from a study of molecular identifiers for immune sequencing clone quantification (dated by TCRdb to the late 2010s). About the investigation overall: For a replicate experiment, RNA from 20,000 or 100,000 naive CD8 T cells was divided into five aliquots, and four of the five aliquots were sequenced. This methods study used CD8 T cells to benchmark TCR RNA copy counting and molecular-identifier clustering-based TCR repertoire sequencing (MIDCIRS). General conclusions and limits of the study: Modeling indicated around 3 TCR RNA copies recovered per cell, compared with 7.5 to 10 by digital PCR, which implies a capture efficiency of about 27%. When barcode sub-clustering was left out, chimeric consensus sequences inflated TCR diversity, with chimeras reaching as high as 47%. Spiked-in Jurkat TCR RNA equivalent to a single cell was reported to be detectable even among 980,000 or so naive CD8 T cells. Identical TCR molecules sharing a barcode could cause highly expanded clone sizes to be underestimated. In CMV-specific effector cells, clones with more than 20 RNA copies contained over 99% of molecules, whereas in naive cells such clones contained under 1% of molecules. Naive libraries contained spiked-in Jurkat TCR RNA (approximately nine copies' worth), which is not part of the donor repertoire.

Libraries were made using PCR. TCRdb shows the sequencer as Illumina HiSeq 4000. Bulk TCR libraries were made following a previously described method, with the TCR primers given in Table S5. Total RNA was purified with the Qiagen AllPrep DNA/RNA kit. Before analysis, reads from multiple sequencing runs of one library were combined. The authors' analysis ran thus. Only reads with exact TCR constant sequence were kept, trimmed to 150 nt, and grouped by their 12-nt molecular barcodes. Within each barcode group, reads were sub-clustered at a 15% Levenshtein threshold, and quality-weighted consensus sequences were built per RNA molecule. Non-functional sequences were discarded, and so were lower-count sequences lying one edit away from another sequence. Barcode sub-clusters with fewer than 20% of the maximum read count were removed, based on fitting two negative binomial distributions. TCRdb passed the public sequencing reads through fastp at Q25 and MiXCR, retaining productive beta sequences. Each CDR3 protein gets just one entry, which takes the most common genes and DNA from the rows behind it. The V and J calls reflect TCRdb's pipeline rather than the authors' work. The table for this sample lists approximately 500,000 distinct CDR3 sequences; 20% to 25% of them were counted only once. The ten top clones hold 0.65% to 0.95% of the sample.

This clonotype turned up a few times. Its antigen is still unknown. Base qualities are not provided; no much larger clone lies one nucleotide away. CDR1 and CDR2 are read off the germline V gene as MNHEY and SVGAGI. From the cysteine through the phenylalanine, the CDR3 covers 15 amino acids. Kept here is only the CDR3 DNA, which spans 45 bases and is read in frame from base 1. The V end loses 2 bases and the J end loses 9 bases, and a stretch of 14 bases separates them. Libraries of naive CD8 T cells were built from anywhere between about 19,000 and 1,100,000 sorted cells, with 10%, 30% or 50% of the purified RNA used. Naive CD8 T cells, defined as CD8+CD4-CCR7+CD45RA+, were FACS-sorted into RLT Plus buffer on a BD FACSAria II. Nine to eleven TCR copies' worth of Jurkat RNA were spiked into roughly 17,000-1,100,000 naive CD8 T cell samples to test detection sensitivity. Enrichment of CD8 T cells was performed with RosetteSep CD8+ T Cell Enrichment Cocktail and Ficoll-Paque, after which ACK red cell lysis was carried out.

This sequence uses TRBV6-5 and TRBJ1-6; no D gene call is confident. Sequences were obtained from naive CD8+ T cells from blood, with Jurkat cell RNA spiked in. The sample's cell subset or site, from its label and the paper: FACS-sorted CD8+CD4-CCR7+CD45RA+ naive T cells. This receptor was taken from a human donor in good health. Some libraries in this study had Jurkat cell RNA spiked in. The sequenced DNA is TGTGCCAGCAGTTACGACTCGATCAGACCTTCACCCCTCCACTTT. This translates into CASSYDSIRPSPLHF.